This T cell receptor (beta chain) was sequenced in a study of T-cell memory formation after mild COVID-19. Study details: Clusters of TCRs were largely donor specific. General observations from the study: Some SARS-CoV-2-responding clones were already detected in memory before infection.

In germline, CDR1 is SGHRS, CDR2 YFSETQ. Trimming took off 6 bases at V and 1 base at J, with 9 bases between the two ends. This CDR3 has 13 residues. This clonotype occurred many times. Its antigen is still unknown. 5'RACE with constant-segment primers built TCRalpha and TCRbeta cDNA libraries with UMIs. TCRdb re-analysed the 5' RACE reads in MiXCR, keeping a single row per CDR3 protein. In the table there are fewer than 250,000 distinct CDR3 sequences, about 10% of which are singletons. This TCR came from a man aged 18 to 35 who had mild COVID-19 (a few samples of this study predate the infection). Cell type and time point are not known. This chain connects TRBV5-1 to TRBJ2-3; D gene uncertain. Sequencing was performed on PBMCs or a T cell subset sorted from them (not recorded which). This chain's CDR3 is CASKTVGTDTQYF. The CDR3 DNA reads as TGCGCCAGCAAAACCGTTGGCACAGATACGCAGTATTTT.